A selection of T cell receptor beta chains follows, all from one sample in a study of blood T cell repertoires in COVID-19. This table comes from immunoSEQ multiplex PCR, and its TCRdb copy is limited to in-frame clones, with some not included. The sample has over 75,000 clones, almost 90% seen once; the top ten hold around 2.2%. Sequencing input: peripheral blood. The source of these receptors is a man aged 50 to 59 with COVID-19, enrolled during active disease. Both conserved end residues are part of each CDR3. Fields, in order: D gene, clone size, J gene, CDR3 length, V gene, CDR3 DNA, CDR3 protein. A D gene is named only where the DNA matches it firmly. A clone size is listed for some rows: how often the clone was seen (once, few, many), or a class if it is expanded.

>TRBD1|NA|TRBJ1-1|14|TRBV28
TGTGCCAGCAGTTTATACAGGGGGGTTACTGAAGCTTTCTTT
CASSLYRGVTEAFF
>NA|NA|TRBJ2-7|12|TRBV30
TGTGCCTGGAGTGTAAACCGCCGGGAGCAGTACTTC
CAWSVNRREQYF
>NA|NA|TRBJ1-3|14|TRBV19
TGTGCCAGTAGTATCAGGGGCTCTGGAAACACCATATATTTT
CASSIRGSGNTIYF
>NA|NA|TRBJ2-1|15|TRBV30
TGTGCCTGGAGTGCGAACGGGGGGCGTAGGAGTGAGCAGTTCTTC
CAWSANGGRRSEQFF
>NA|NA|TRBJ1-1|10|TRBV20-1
TGCAGTGCCCACTACACTGAAGCTTTCTTT
CSAHYTEAFF
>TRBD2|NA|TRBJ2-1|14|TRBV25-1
TGTGCCAGCAGTTCGGGACTACCATATAATGAGCAGTTCTTC
CASSSGLPYNEQFF
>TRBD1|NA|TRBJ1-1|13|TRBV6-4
TGTGCCAGCAGTGAAGACAGGGGCAATGAAGCTTTCTTT
CASSEDRGNEAFF
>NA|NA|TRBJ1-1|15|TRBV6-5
TGTGCCAGCAGTTACTCGACGGGGTTGAGCACTGAAGCTTTCTTT
CASSYSTGLSTEAFF
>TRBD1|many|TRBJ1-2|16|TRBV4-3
TGCGCCAGCAGCCAAGGCCGGACAGGATTAACCTATGGCTACACCTTC
CASSQGRTGLTYGYTF
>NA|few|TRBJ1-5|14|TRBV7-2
TGTGCCAGCAGCTTCAGGGTAGGTGATCAGCCCCAGCATTTT
CASSFRVGDQPQHF
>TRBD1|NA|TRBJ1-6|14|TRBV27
TGTGCCAGCAGGTCTCAGGGGGCAAGTTCACCCCTCCACTTT
CASRSQGASSPLHF
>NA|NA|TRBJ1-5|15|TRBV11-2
TGTGCCAGCAGCGGCCTGGGCGGGGGCGATCAGCCCCAGCATTTT
CASSGLGGGDQPQHF
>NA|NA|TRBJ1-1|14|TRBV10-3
TGTGCCATCAGGGATAGAGGGGGGAACACTGAAGCTTTCTTT
CAIRDRGGNTEAFF
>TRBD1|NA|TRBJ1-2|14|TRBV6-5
TGTGCCAGCAGGGGGACAGGGGGCGCAAATGGCTACACCTTC
CASRGTGGANGYTF
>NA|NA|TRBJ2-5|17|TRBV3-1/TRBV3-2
TGTGCCAGCAGCCAAGAGCCCCCTTCTCGGATTCGGGGTCTAGCATACTTC
CASSQEPPSRIRGLAYF
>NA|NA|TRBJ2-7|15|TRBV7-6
TGTGCCAGCAGCCCGCGATACACTACTACCTACGAGCAGTACTTC
CASSPRYTTTYEQYF
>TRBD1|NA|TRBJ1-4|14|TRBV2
TGTGCCAGCGGACAGGGAACAACTAATGAAAAACTGTTTTTT
CASGQGTTNEKLFF
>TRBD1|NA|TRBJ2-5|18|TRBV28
TGTGCCAGCACCGCCTCCCCCGGGACAGGGAGCCCCCAAGAGACCCAGTACTTC
CASTASPGTGSPQETQYF
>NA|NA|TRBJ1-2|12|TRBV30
TGTGCCTGGAGTTCAGGGAACTATGGCTACACCTTC
CAWSSGNYGYTF
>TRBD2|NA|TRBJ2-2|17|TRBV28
TGTGCCAGCAGTTTTATATTCGGCGGCGGGGGGACCGGGGAGCTGTTTTTT
CASSFIFGGGGTGELFF
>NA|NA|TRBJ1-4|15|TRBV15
TGTGCCACCAGCAGAGATCACGGAGGGCGGGAAAAACTGTTTTTT
CATSRDHGGREKLFF
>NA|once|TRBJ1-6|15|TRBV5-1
TGCGCCAGCAGCTCCCTCACAGGGACAAACTCACCCCTCCACTTT
CASSSLTGTNSPLHF
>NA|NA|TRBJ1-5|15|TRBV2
TGTGCCAGCAGTGCAACTGACACCAGCAATCAGCCCCAGCATTTT
CASSATDTSNQPQHF
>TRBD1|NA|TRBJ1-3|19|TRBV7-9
TGTGCCAGCAGCTATACCGGGACAGGGGGCTTTGTCTCTGGAAACACCATATATTTT
CASSYTGTGGFVSGNTIYF
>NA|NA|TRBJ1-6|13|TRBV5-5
TGTGCCAGCAGCTTGGGCTCGGGGTCACCCCTCCACTTT
CASSLGSGSPLHF
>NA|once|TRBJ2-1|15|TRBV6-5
TGTGCCAGCATGCGCCCCGGGACTGGCTACAATGAGCAGTTCTTC
CASMRPGTGYNEQFF
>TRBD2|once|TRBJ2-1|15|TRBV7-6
TGTGCCAGCAGCGCCCCCCCGGGGGGTGCCAATGAGCAGTTCTTC
CASSAPPGGANEQFF
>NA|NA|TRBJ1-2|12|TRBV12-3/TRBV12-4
TGTGCCAGCAGGACAGGAAACTATGGCTACACCTTC
CASRTGNYGYTF
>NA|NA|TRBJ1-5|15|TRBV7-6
TGTGCCAGCAGCTTGTCTTCGGGAAACAATCAGCCCCAGCATTTT
CASSLSSGNNQPQHF
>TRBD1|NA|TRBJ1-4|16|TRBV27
TGTGCCAGCAGTTTATACAGGGGGCAAGTTAATGAAAAACTGTTTTTT
CASSLYRGQVNEKLFF
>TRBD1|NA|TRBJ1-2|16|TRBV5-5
TGTGCCAGCAGCTACAATACAGGGGGCGCGGCGCACGGCTACACCTTC
CASSYNTGGAAHGYTF